The following is a T cell receptor (beta chain) sequence with its context. The data belong to a study of shared clonotypes between healthy human individuals. The CDR3 is 14 residues long. CDR1 and CDR2 from the germline V gene are MGHRA and YSYEKL. The germline V and J ends were trimmed by 6 bases and 10 bases, with 19 bases remaining between them. Cells designated naive CD8 were CD45RO-negative and were positively selected for CCR7, with terminally differentiated effector memory CD45RA+ cells excluded. Some clones are missing from TCRdb's copy, which holds only in-frame ones; the method was immunoSEQ multiplex PCR. The data show under 2,000,000 clones, with roughly 94% seen just once and 1% to 1.5% held by the top ten.

This receptor was taken from a young man in good health. V and J are TRBV4-1 and TRBJ2-1; D is perhaps TRBD1 (6 bases). Sequenced material: naive CD8+ T cells sorted from blood. CDR3 DNA sequence: TGCGCCAGCAGGCGGACAGACCTAACGGAGGAGCAGTTCTTC. Its translation: CASRRTDLTEEQFF.